The 24 T cell receptor beta chains presented below share a single source sample, sequenced in a study of cytomegalovirus exposure and HLA in healthy donors. The PCR contained 60 Vbeta and 13 Jbeta primers. Profiled with immunoSEQ multiplex PCR; TCRdb holds only in-frame clones, not every one. Of approximately 160,000 clones in the sample, under 85% were seen once. The specimen sequenced was PBMCs. The receptors here all came from a man over 45 in good health and CMV-seropositive.

The J gene is TRBJ2-2, the V gene TRBV30; 10 positions agree with TRBD2. Trimming cost V 1 base and J 3 bases; bases outside gene matches: 5. The germline V gene encodes CDR1 GTSNPN and CDR2 SVGIG (reference sequence). The CDR3 has 16 residues. CDR3 bases: TGTGCCTGGAGTGACCCCCTAGCGGGAGACACCGGGGAGCTGTTTTTT. The encoded protein is CAWSDPLAGDTGELFF.

The CDR3 nucleotides are TGTGCCAGCAGCCAAGATGATAGGCGGGCAAACACCGGGGAGCTGTTTTTT. This encodes CASSQDDRRANTGELFF. The chain has TRBV4-2 and TRBJ2-2, with D possibly being TRBD2 (5 bases). There are 17 residues in the CDR3. Trimming cost V 0 bases and J 2 bases, with 13 bases left between them. Germline V CDR1 and CDR2: LGHNA, YNFKEQ.

V usage is TRBV5-4 and J usage is TRBJ2-7, with D perhaps matching TRBD1 (6 bases). The V gene's germline CDR1 is SGHNT and CDR2 YYREEE (reference sequence). This CDR3 comprises 15 residues. Trimming removed 3 bases at V and 0 bases at J, with 13 bases between. The CDR3 is CASSSADSHSYEQYF. CDR3 nucleotides: TGTGCCAGCAGCTCCGCGGACAGTCACTCCTACGAGCAGTACTTC.

V usage is TRBV9 and J usage is TRBJ1-3; 8 bases match TRBD1. CDR3 size: 15 residues. Per germline, CDR1 SGDLS and CDR2 YYNGEE. The V and J ends lost 4 bases and 2 bases, in that order; junction bases with no gene match: 5. CDR3 coding DNA: TGTGCCAGCAGCACCCAGGGGGCTGCTGGAAACACCATATATTTT. Its translation: CASSTQGAAGNTIYF.

CDR3 sequence: CASSIRVAGGNNEQFF. Written as DNA, the CDR3 is TGTGCCAGTAGTATTAGAGTAGCGGGAGGTAACAATGAGCAGTTCTTC. This chain uses TRBV19 with TRBJ2-1; 10 positions match TRBD2. The V segment lost 3 bases and the J segment 5 bases; nucleotides outside the gene matches: 7. Germline V gene sequence: CDR1 LNHDA, CDR2 SQIVND (reference sequence). The length of the CDR3 is 16 residues.

The rearrangement joins TRBV9 to TRBJ2-7, with TRBD1 matching over 7 bases. CDR1 and CDR2 (germline): SGDLS, YYNGEE. Losses at the gene ends were 3 bases for V and 5 bases for J; bases not matched to a gene: 14. This CDR3 has 16 amino acids. CDR3 bases: TGTGCCAGCAGCGCCCGGGACAGATATCGAGGTGACGAGCAGTACTTC. Translated: CASSARDRYRGDEQYF.

The chain joins TRBV28 to TRBJ2-1; 10 nucleotides agree with TRBD2. CDR3 length equals 14 residues. Germline V lookup: CDR1 MDHEN, CDR2 SYDVKM. With V trimmed by 2 bases and J by 12 bases, 7 bases remained unmatched. CDR3 nucleotide sequence: TGTGCCAGCAGTTTACCCGGACTAGCGGTGAGGCAGTTCTTC. As protein: CASSLPGLAVRQFF. Based on the CDR3 plus reference TRBV28 and TRBJ2-1, the full variable domain is DVKVTQSSRYLVKRTGEKVFLECVQDMDHENMFWYRQDPGLGLRLIYFSYDVKMKEKGDIPEGYSVSREKKERFSLILESASTNQTSMYLCASSLPGLAVRQFFGPGTRLTVL.

This chain joins TRBV4-1 and TRBJ1-1, with 8 bases that match TRBD1. This CDR3 is built from 15 residues. The germline V gene encodes CDR1 MGHRA and CDR2 YSYEKL. The V and J ends lost 6 bases and 1 base, in that order; junction bases with no gene match: 7. CDR3 region: CASRPATGENTEAFF. The CDR3 nucleotides are TGCGCCAGCAGACCTGCGACAGGGGAGAACACTGAAGCTTTCTTT.

This clone was counted a single time. This chain links TRBV29-1 with TRBJ1-2; 7 nucleotides agree with TRBD1. The CDR3 is made up of 12 amino acids. Trimming cost V 4 bases and J 6 bases; bases outside gene matches: 5. Germline lookup yields CDR1 SQVTM and CDR2 ANQGSEA. The CDR3 sequence is CSVGDSKNGYTF. The DNA of the CDR3 is TGCAGCGTTGGGGACAGCAAGAATGGCTACACCTTC.

This clone has more than one count but fewer than ten. Within the sample, other DNA sequences also encode this same CDR3. This chain joins TRBV9 and TRBJ2-3; 9 bases agree with TRBD1. The CDR3 runs 15 residues. Germline CDR1 reads SGDLS; CDR2 reads YYNGEE. Losses at the gene ends were 0 bases for V and 1 base for J; bases not matched to a gene: 0. CDR3 nucleotides: TGTGCCAGCAGCGTAGGGACAGGGGGCACAGATACGCAGTATTTT. Translated, it gives CASSVGTGGTDTQYF.

V is TRBV11-2 and J is TRBJ2-7, with 8 positions matching TRBD1. V gave up 3 bases and J gave up 1 base; unmatched junction bases: 2. The CDR3 sequence is 14 residues long. Germline CDR1 reads SGHAT; CDR2 reads FQNNGV. DNA for the CDR3: TGTGCCAGCAGCTTCGGGACAGGATCCTACGAGCAGTACTTC. As protein: CASSFGTGSYEQYF.

A remark on this clone: One end of the junction fails to match germline, which may point to a read error. The gene calls are TRBV7-9 and TRBJ2-3, with 7 bases identical to TRBD1. The CDR3 has 17 amino acids. Germline lookup yields CDR1 SEHNR and CDR2 FQNEAQ (reference sequence). Here the CDR3 DNA reads TGTTCCAGCAGCTTATACCCACCACAGGGGAGCACAGATACGCAGTATTTT. Protein: CSSSLYPPQGSTDTQYF.

This clone was counted once. The chain links TRBV4-1 to TRBJ1-1, with 8 bases lining up with TRBD1. Germline lookup yields CDR1 MGHRA and CDR2 YSYEKL. Trimming took 2 bases from V and 3 from J; bases not matched to a gene: 11. This CDR3 contains 17 residues. The CDR3: CASSQSNQGAVYTEAFF. DNA of the CDR3: TGCGCCAGCAGCCAATCGAATCAGGGGGCTGTGTACACTGAAGCTTTCTTT.

CDR3 DNA sequence: TGCGCCAGCAGCTTTGGCGGGGGTGGAGAGACCCAGTACTTC. It encodes CASSFGGGGETQYF. The chain links TRBV5-1 to TRBJ2-5; 7 bases fit TRBD2. V lost 2 bases to trimming and J lost 4 bases; unmatched junction nucleotides: 5. The germline gives CDR1 SGHRS, CDR2 YFSETQ. The CDR3 sequence is 14 residues long.

V is TRBV4-3 and J is TRBJ2-1, with TRBD1 as a possible D gene (5 bases). Germline CDR1 is LGHNA and CDR2 is YSLEER. The length of the CDR3 is 13 residues. With 0 bases removed from V and 8 bases from J, the gap between germline ends came to 8 bases. CDR3 amino acids: CASSQEMGHEQFF. DNA for the CDR3: TGCGCCAGCAGCCAAGAAATGGGGCATGAGCAGTTCTTC.

With respect to this clone: Sequence at one end of the junction differs from germline and may be a read error. V gene TRBV5-6 combines with J gene TRBJ2-3, with D possibly TRBD2 on 6 matching bases. CDR3 length equals 12 residues. Germline CDR1 and CDR2: SGHDT and YYEEEE. CDR3 bases: TGTGCCAGCAGAAAGGCGGGACGGAGAGACAATTTT. Its translation is CASRKAGRRDNF.

This chain links TRBV4-1 with TRBJ1-1; no definite D call. The germline CDR1 and CDR2 sequences are MGHRA and YSYEKL. This CDR3 has 15 residues. V lost 1 base and J 0 bases, leaving 9 bases between the germline ends. CDR3 nucleotide sequence: TGCGCCAGCAGCCAAGTTGGACTGATGAACACTGAAGCTTTCTTT. Protein sequence: CASSQVGLMNTEAFF.

This clone was seen once. The V and J genes are TRBV7-9 and TRBJ2-7, with 10 bases identical to TRBD1. The germline gives CDR1 SEHNR, CDR2 FQNEAQ (reference sequence). The V gene end was trimmed by 6 bases and the J gene end by 1 base; junction bases not matched to a gene: 3. CDR3 length: 14 residues. DNA of the CDR3: TGTGCCAGCAGTGAGGGACAGGGGTCCTACGAGCAGTACTTC. It translates to CASSEGQGSYEQYF.

Notes on this clone: At one end the junction does not follow the germline gene, possibly because of a read error. This chain uses TRBV7-7 with TRBJ2-5; 10 bases map to TRBD2. The CDR3 covers 17 residues. CDR1 and CDR2 (germline): SSHAT, FNYEAQ (reference sequence). The CDR3 sequence is CASSLEGWIAGGETQYF. CDR3 bases: TGTGCTAGCAGCTTAGAGGGTTGGATAGCGGGAGGAGAGACCCAGTACTTC.

V gene TRBV5-1 combines with J gene TRBJ1-1; no clear D gene. With 6 bases removed from V and 6 bases from J, the gap between germline ends came to 18 bases. The CDR3 covers 14 residues. Germline CDR1 reads SGHRS; CDR2 reads YFSETQ. The CDR3 nucleotides read TGCGCCAGCACCGAGGGAGCCGGCAACGCTGAAGCTTTCTTT. This codes for CASTEGAGNAEAFF.

The chain employs TRBV7-2 and TRBJ2-7; D remains unclear. The CDR3 length is 14 residues. The V gene's germline CDR1 is SGHTA and CDR2 FQGNSA. The germline V and J ends were trimmed by 5 bases and 4 bases, with 15 bases remaining between them. Here the CDR3 DNA reads TGTGCCAGCAGCACCGTAGCAGATCGATACGAGCAGTACTTC. Protein sequence: CASSTVADRYEQYF. Filled out from reference TRBV7-2 and TRBJ2-7, the complete variable domain reads GAGVSQSPSNKVTEKGKDVELRCDPISGHTALYWYRQSLGQGLEFLIYFQGNSAPDKSGLPSDRFSAERTGGSVSTLTIQRTQQEDSAVYLCASSTVADRYEQYFGPGTRLTVT.

The rearrangement joins TRBV7-3 to TRBJ2-6; 9 bases fit TRBD2. The CDR3 length is 17 residues. Germline CDR1 and CDR2: SGHTA and FQGTGA. The junction had 2 bases not matched to a gene; V was cut back by 2 bases and J by 0 bases. The CDR3 DNA reads TGTGCCAGCAGCTTACTAGCGGGGAGCTCTGGGGCCAACGTCCTGACTTTC. Protein: CASSLLAGSSGANVLTF. Drawing the rest from reference TRBV7-3 and TRBJ2-6, the complete variable domain is GAGVSQTPSNKVTEKGKYVELRCDPISGHTALYWYRQSLGQGPEFLIYFQGTGAADDSGLPNDRFFAVRPEGSVSTLKIQRTERGDSAVYLCASSLLAGSSGANVLTFGAGSRLTVL.

This clone was seen a single time. The rearrangement joins TRBV29-1 to TRBJ2-3, with D perhaps matching TRBD2 (6 bases). In germline, CDR1 is SQVTM, CDR2 ANQGSEA. Trimming took off 6 bases at V and 0 bases at J, with 16 bases between the two ends. The CDR3 length is 15 residues. CDR3 region: CSVSGTLTSTDTQYF. The CDR3 DNA is TGCAGCGTGTCCGGGACTCTGACTAGCACAGATACGCAGTATTTT.

The chain carries TRBV7-9 and TRBJ2-5, with D unresolved. With the DNA end fitting TRBJ2-7 better, the J assignment may be wrong. Germline lookup yields CDR1 SEHNR and CDR2 FQNEAQ (reference sequence). The CDR3 spans 15 residues. In DNA form, the CDR3 reads TGTGCCAGCAGCCCTTCTATGGTTCTCTCCTACGAGCAGTACTTC. Protein product: CASSPSMVLSYEQYF.